This TCR beta chain appears in the sequencing data of a study of blood T cell repertoires in COVID-19. In its sample, this clone was seen a few times. The method was immunoSEQ multiplex PCR; TCRdb's version includes in-frame clones alone and lacks a portion of them. The top ten clones hold 0.95% of a sample with approximately 150,000 clones, roughly 90% of them seen once. From germline, CDR1 is SGDLS and CDR2 YYNGEE. The CDR3 spans 17 residues. V dropped 4 bases and J dropped 1 base, with 20 bases sitting between them. J is TRBJ1-1 and V is TRBV9; no firm D call. The receptor comes from a woman between 45 and 60 years old with acute or convalescent COVID-19. The sequenced material came from peripheral blood. DNA for the CDR3: TGTGCCAGCAGCCCCTTCCAGGAACCGGGAGAGAACACTGAAGCTTTCTTT. This encodes CASSPFQEPGENTEAFF.